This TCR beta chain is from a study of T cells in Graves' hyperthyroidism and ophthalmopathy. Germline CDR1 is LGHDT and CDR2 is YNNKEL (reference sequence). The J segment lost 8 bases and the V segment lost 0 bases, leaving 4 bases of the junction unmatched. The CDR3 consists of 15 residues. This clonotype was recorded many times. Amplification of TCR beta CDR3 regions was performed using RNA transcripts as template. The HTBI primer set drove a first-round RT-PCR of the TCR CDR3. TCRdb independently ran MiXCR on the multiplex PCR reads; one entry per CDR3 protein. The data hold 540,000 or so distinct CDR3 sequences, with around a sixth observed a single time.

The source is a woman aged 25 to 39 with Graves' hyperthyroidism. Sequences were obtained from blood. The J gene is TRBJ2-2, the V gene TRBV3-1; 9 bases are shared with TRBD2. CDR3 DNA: TGTGCCAGCAGCCAAGATGTTAGCGGGAGTGGGGAGCTGTTTTTT. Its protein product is CASSQDVSGSGELFF.